Described below is a single TCR beta chain sequence and its context. The data were taken from a study of blood T cell repertoires in COVID-19. Study as a whole: The United States, Italy and Spain provided the acute and convalescent COVID-19 samples. PBMCs, B-cell-depleted T cells, or T cells were the source of the cDNA or gDNA that made up the material.

The CDR3 loop spans 16 amino acids. CDR1 MDHEN and CDR2 SYDVKM come from the germline V gene. Trimming cost V 5 bases and J 0 bases, with 15 bases left between them. In the original analysis: Scientists estimated how many nucleated cells there were by amplifying reference gene primers. TCRdb's copy holds only in-frame clones and misses some; the assay was immunoSEQ multiplex PCR. That table gives V, J and clone size, and the DNA gave D and trimming. The sample has 130,000 or so clones; approximately 89% are singletons. The J gene is TRBJ2-3, the V gene TRBV28, with D maybe TRBD2 (7 bases). The TCR sequence derives from a man between 45 and 60 years old with acute or convalescent COVID-19. Sequencing was performed on peripheral blood. CDR3 residues: CASSPSWGGSTDTQYF. In nucleotides, the CDR3 is TGTGCCAGCAGTCCCTCTTGGGGGGGCAGCACAGATACGCAGTATTTT.